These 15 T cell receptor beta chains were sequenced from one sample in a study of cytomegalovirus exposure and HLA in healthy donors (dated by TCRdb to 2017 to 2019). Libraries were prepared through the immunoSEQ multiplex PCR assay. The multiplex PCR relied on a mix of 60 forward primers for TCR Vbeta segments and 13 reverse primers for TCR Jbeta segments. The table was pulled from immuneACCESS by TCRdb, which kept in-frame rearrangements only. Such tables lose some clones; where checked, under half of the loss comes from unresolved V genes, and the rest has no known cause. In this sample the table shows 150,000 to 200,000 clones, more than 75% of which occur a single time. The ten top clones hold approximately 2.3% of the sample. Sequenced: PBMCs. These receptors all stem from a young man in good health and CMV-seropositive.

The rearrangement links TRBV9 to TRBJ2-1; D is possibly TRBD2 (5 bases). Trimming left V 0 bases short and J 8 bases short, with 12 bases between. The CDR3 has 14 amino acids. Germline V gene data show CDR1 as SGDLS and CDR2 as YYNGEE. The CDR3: CASSVAARAHEQFF. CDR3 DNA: TGTGCCAGCAGCGTAGCCGCGAGGGCCCATGAGCAGTTCTTC.

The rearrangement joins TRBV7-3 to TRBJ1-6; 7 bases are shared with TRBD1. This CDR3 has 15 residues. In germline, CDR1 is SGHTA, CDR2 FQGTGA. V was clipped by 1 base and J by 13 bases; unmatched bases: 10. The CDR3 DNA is TGTGCCAGCAGCTTAAATTCAGGGGGGACCCAGCCCCTCCACTTT. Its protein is CASSLNSGGTQPLHF.

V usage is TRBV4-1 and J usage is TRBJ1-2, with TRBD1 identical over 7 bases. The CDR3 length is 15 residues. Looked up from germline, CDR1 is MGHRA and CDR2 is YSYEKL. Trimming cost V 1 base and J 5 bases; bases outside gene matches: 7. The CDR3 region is CASSQGEGARYGYTF. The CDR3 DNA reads TGCGCCAGCAGCCAAGGTGAGGGGGCGCGTTATGGCTACACCTTC.

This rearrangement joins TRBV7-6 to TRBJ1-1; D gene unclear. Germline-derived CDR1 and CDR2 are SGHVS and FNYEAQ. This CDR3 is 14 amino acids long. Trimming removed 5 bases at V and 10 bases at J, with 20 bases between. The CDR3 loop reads CASSPAPGETGAFF. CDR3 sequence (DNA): TGTGCCAGCAGCCCGGCTCCCGGGGAGACGGGAGCTTTCTTT. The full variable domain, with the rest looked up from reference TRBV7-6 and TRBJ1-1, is GAGVSQSPRYKVTKRGQDVALRCDPISGHVSLYWYRQALGQGPEFLTYFNYEAQQDKSGLPNDRFSAERPEGSISTLTIQRTEQRDSAMYRCASSPAPGETGAFFGQGTRLTVV.

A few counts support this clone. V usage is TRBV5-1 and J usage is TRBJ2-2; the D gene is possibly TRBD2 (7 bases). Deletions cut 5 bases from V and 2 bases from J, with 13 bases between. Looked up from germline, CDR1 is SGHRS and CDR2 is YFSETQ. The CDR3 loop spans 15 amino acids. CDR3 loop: CASRYGGQNTGELFF. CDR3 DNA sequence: TGCGCCAGCAGATACGGGGGGCAAAACACCGGGGAGCTGTTTTTT.

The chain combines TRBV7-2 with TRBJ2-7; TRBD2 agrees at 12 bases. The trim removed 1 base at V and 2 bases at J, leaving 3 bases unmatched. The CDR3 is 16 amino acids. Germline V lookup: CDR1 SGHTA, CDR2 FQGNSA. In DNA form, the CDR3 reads TGTGCCAGCAGCTTAGAGGCTAGCGGGGGGGCCTACGAGCAGTACTTC. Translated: CASSLEASGGAYEQYF.

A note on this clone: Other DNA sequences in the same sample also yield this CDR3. CDR3 DNA: TGCGCCAGCAGCTTGGGAGGGGGGGCCACGGATACGCAGTATTTT. Amino acids: CASSLGGGATDTQYF. J is TRBJ2-3 and V is TRBV5-1; possibly TRBD2 for D (7 bases). V was trimmed by 0 bases and J by 6 bases, leaving 14 bases between them. The CDR3 extends over 15 amino acids. Per the germline V gene, CDR1 is SGHRS and CDR2 is YFSETQ.

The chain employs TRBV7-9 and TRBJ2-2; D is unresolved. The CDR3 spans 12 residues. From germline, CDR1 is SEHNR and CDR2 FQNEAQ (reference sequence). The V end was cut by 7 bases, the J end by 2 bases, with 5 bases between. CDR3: CASNINTGELFF. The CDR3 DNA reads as TGTGCCAGCAACATTAACACCGGGGAGCTGTTTTTT.

CDR3 sequence (DNA): TGTGCCAGCAGCCCTACAGGACAAGGCTACAATGAGCAGTTCTTC. Translating gives CASSPTGQGYNEQFF. The chain uses TRBV7-2 and TRBJ2-1, with D maybe TRBD1 (5 bases). CDR3 length: 15 residues. The germline gives CDR1 SGHTA, CDR2 FQGNSA. Deletions cut 5 bases from V and 3 bases from J, with 14 bases between.

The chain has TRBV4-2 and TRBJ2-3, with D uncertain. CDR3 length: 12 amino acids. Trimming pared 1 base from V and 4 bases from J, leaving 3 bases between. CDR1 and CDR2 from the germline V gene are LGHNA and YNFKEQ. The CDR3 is CASSQVADTQYF. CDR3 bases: TGTGCCAGCAGCCAAGTCGCAGATACGCAGTATTTT.

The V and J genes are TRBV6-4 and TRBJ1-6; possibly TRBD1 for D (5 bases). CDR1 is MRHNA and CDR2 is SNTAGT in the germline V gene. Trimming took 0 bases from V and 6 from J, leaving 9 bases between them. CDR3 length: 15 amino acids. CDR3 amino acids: CASSDSRGGNSPLHF. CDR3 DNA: TGTGCCAGCAGTGACTCAAGGGGAGGTAATTCACCCCTCCACTTT.

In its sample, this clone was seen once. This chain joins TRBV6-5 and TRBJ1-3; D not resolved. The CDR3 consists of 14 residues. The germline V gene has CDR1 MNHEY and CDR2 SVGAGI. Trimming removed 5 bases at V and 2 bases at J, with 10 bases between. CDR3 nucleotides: TGTGCCAGCAGTGAACAGACGACTGGAAACACCATATATTTT. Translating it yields CASSEQTTGNTIYF.

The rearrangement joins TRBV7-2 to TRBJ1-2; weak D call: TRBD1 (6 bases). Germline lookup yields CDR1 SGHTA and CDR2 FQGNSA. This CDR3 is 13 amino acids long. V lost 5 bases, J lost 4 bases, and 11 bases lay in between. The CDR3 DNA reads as TGTGCCAGCAGCACTGGGGGGGCCTATGGCTACACCTTC. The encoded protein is CASSTGGAYGYTF. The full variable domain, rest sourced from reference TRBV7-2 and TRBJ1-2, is GAGVSQSPSNKVTEKGKDVELRCDPISGHTALYWYRQSLGQGLEFLIYFQGNSAPDKSGLPSDRFSAERTGGSVSTLTIQRTQQEDSAVYLCASSTGGAYGYTFGSGTRLTVV.

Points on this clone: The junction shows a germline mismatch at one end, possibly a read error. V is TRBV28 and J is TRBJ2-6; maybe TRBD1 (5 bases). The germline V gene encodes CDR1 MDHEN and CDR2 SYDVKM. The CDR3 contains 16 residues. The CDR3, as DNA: TGTGCCAGCAGTTTATCTTTAGGCTCTGGGGCCAACGGCCTGACTTTC. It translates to CASSLSLGSGANGLTF.

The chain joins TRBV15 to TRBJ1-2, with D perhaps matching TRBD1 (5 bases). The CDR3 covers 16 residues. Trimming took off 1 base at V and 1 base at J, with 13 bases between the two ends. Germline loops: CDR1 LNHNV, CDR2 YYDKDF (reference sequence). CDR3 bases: TGTGCCACCAGCAGAGCCGGGGGGACCTTTAACTATGGCTACACCTTC. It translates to CATSRAGGTFNYGYTF.